This passage covers 13 T cell receptor beta chains from one sample sequenced in a study of T-cell memory formation after mild COVID-19. TCRdb reanalysed the 5' RACE reads using MiXCR and keeps one entry per CDR3 protein. The sample includes fewer than 450,000 distinct CDR3 sequences, around 21% of them seen just once. Sequenced: PBMCs or a T cell subset sorted from them (not recorded which). The receptors were sampled from an adult woman who had mild COVID-19 (a few samples of this study predate the infection). Cell type and time point are not known.

The chain employs TRBV27 and TRBJ1-1, with 7 bases lining up with TRBD1. Trimming removed 6 bases from V and 0 bases from J; junction bases left unmatched: 13. Germline lookup yields CDR1 MNHEY and CDR2 SMNVEV (reference sequence). The length of the CDR3 is 17 residues. Here the CDR3 DNA reads TGTGCCAGCAGGCACACAGGGGCCGAGACTTTGAACACTGAAGCTTTCTTT. Translating it yields CASRHTGAETLNTEAFF.

The chain employs TRBV5-1 and TRBJ1-1, with 8 bases matching TRBD1. V dropped 4 bases and J dropped 1; count of bases not matched to a gene: 3. The CDR3 totals 14 residues. Germline values: CDR1 SGHRS, CDR2 YFSETQ. This CDR3 is CASSAGQANTEAFF. The CDR3 DNA reads TGCGCCAGCAGCGCGGGACAGGCGAACACTGAAGCTTTCTTT.

The sample holds a few counts of this clonotype. The chain is built from TRBV5-1 and TRBJ2-7, with D maybe TRBD2 (5 bases). The CDR3 runs 14 residues. Trimming removed 4 bases at V and 0 bases at J, with 11 bases between. Germline CDR1 is SGHRS and CDR2 is YFSETQ. The CDR3 here is CASSPGLGSYEQYF. CDR3 in DNA: TGCGCCAGCAGCCCCGGACTCGGCTCCTACGAGCAGTACTTC.

The rearrangement links TRBV12-3 or TRBV12-4 to TRBJ1-2; no firm D call. This CDR3 comprises 13 residues. Trimming removed 3 bases from V and 6 bases from J, with 11 bases in between. This chain's CDR3 is CASSFGGFDGYTF. In DNA, the CDR3 is TGTGCCAGCAGTTTCGGAGGGTTTGATGGCTACACCTTC.

This clonotype has a single count. The chain recombines TRBV5-1 with TRBJ1-2; D is unresolved. Trimming removed 0 bases at V and 8 bases at J, with 11 bases between. CDR1 is SGHRS, CDR2 YFSETQ, per germline. The CDR3 length is 13 residues. The CDR3 bases are TGCGCCAGCAGCTTGGCCGGCGGGGAGGGCTACACCTTC. Translation gives CASSLAGGEGYTF. Full variable domain (remainder filled in from reference TRBV5-1 and TRBJ1-2): KAGVTQTPRYLIKTRGQQVTLSCSPISGHRSVSWYQQTPGQGLQFLFEYFSETQRNKGNFPGRFSGRQFSNSRSEMNVSTLELGDSALYLCASSLAGGEGYTFGSGTRLTVV.

This clonotype was seen a handful of times. This chain uses TRBV2 with TRBJ1-6; D gene unclear. CDR1 and CDR2 (germline): SNHLY, FYNNEI. The CDR3 is 13 amino acids. V lost 5 bases to trimming and J lost 7 bases, with 9 bases between them. The CDR3 here is CASSSTENSPLHF. The CDR3 nucleotides are TGTGCCAGCAGTAGTACAGAGAATTCACCCCTCCACTTT.

The chain combines TRBV6-5 with TRBJ2-2, with D unresolved. Germline V gives CDR1 MNHEY, CDR2 SVGAGI. The CDR3 extends over 11 amino acids. Trimming removed 6 bases at V and 7 bases at J, with 6 bases between. CDR3 nucleotides: TGTGCCAGCAGGTCCTACGGGGAGCTGTTTTTT. Amino acids: CASRSYGELFF.

The rearrangement uses TRBV24-1 and TRBJ1-1, with TRBD1 identical over 8 bases. J lost 1 base, V lost 0 bases, and 3 bases had no gene match. The CDR3 consists of 16 residues. Germline loops: CDR1 KGHDR, CDR2 SFDVKD. The CDR3: CATSDLWTGRNTEAFF. The DNA for the CDR3 is TGTGCCACCAGTGATTTGTGGACAGGGAGGAACACTGAAGCTTTCTTT.

The gene calls are TRBV29-1 and TRBJ2-1; 7 bases are shared with TRBD2. Trimming cost V 6 bases and J 7 bases; bases outside gene matches: 9. This CDR3 is built from 13 residues. Germline V CDR1 and CDR2: SQVTM, ANQGSEA. The CDR3 reads CSVDGGGHNEQFF. The CDR3 bases are TGCAGCGTCGACGGGGGAGGGCATAATGAGCAGTTCTTC.

This clonotype showed up just a few times. This chain uses TRBV12-3 or TRBV12-4 with TRBJ1-1; weak D call: TRBD1 (5 bases). Trimming removed 8 bases from V and 1 base from J, with 11 bases in between. This CDR3 is built from 13 residues. CDR3 coding DNA: TGTGCCAGCCGTGGACACTCGAACACTGAAGCTTTCTTT. This gives the protein CASRGHSNTEAFF.

This clonotype was counted only a few times. V is TRBV12-3 or TRBV12-4 and J is TRBJ2-1, with D possibly TRBD2 on 6 matching bases. Trimming stripped 5 bases from V and 4 bases from J, with 12 bases between. The CDR3 covers 14 residues. DNA for the CDR3: TGTGCCAGCAGTCTGACTAGGTTGTACAATGAGCAGTTCTTC. Residues: CASSLTRLYNEQFF.

This clonotype was seen a few times. This chain's CDR3 is CASSKLGQVPPYEQYF. The CDR3 DNA reads TGTGCCAGCAGTAAATTGGGACAGGTGCCGCCCTACGAGCAGTACTTC. The rearrangement links TRBV12-3 or TRBV12-4 to TRBJ2-7; 8 nucleotides agree with TRBD1. Germline trimming cut 5 bases from V and 2 bases from J; bases unmatched to any gene: 11. The CDR3 has 16 amino acids.

This clonotype was found a few times. The chain uses TRBV7-2 and TRBJ2-3, with TRBD2 matching over 7 bases. There are 15 residues in the CDR3. J gave up 11 bases and V 1 base, and 12 bases lay outside the gene matches. CDR1 is SGHTA and CDR2 is FQGNSA in the germline V gene. The CDR3 reads CASSLETGGEWKQYF. The CDR3 DNA reads as TGTGCCAGCAGCTTAGAGACTGGGGGGGAGTGGAAGCAGTATTTT.